This TCR beta chain originates from a study of cytomegalovirus exposure and HLA in healthy donors. Per germline, CDR1 MGHRA and CDR2 YSYEKL. The V gene end was trimmed by 3 bases and the J gene end by 7 bases; junction bases not matched to a gene: 12. The CDR3 covers 17 residues. PCR was performed using 60 Vbeta and 13 Jbeta primers. Clones were sequenced by immunoSEQ multiplex PCR, and TCRdb holds only the in-frame ones, with some missing. The sample includes some 150,000 clones, over 60% seen only once; the top ten take 1.8%. Overall study results and limits: Reports credit the classifier with highly specific, highly sensitive diagnosis of cytomegalovirus status. The study carried out a later analysis of TCR beta sequences. It associated around 17,000 of them with specific HLA alleles at a false discovery rate of 0.05. Roughly uniform depth of sequencing across donors was assumed in presence/absence analyses.

To note about this clone: Its antigen remains unknown.

Sequencing input: PBMCs. J is TRBJ2-1 and V is TRBV4-1, with 10 bases that match TRBD2. The sequence was collected from a female donor in good health and CMV-seropositive. Written as DNA, the CDR3 is TGCGCCAGCAGCCAGGCGATAGCGGGAGGTTCGGGGAATGAGCAGTTCTTC. Protein product: CASSQAIAGGSGNEQFF.